The TCR beta chain under discussion was sequenced for a study of vaccination effects on CD4 cells after COVID-19. Study-wide results and caveats: After vaccination of healthy people, only 1 of 255 vaccine-induced clones cross-reacted with common cold coronaviruses. Long after vaccination, the clones induced by infection and by vaccine shrank markedly in size.

The trim removed 3 bases at V and 8 bases at J, leaving 7 bases unmatched. Germline V gene sequence: CDR1 MGHDK, CDR2 SYGVNS. The CDR3 has 15 amino acids. Antigen-specific CD4+ T cells were expanded with viral peptide pools in the ViraFEST assay before sequencing. Subsequent to a culture period of more than 9 days, CD4+ T cells were isolated. According to the study, vaccine recipients showed no prior SARS-CoV-2 infection and negative nucleocapsid antibodies. A half-medium replacement with IL-2 medium was carried out on days 3 and 7. About this clone itself: Its antigen is not identified.

Clones were sequenced by immunoSEQ multiplex PCR, and TCRdb holds only the in-frame ones, with some missing. The sample includes tens of thousands of clones, roughly 76% seen only once; the top ten take 3.7%. This sequence joins TRBV25-1 and TRBJ1-4, with 9 bases aligning to TRBD1. Here the sequenced sample was CD4+ T cells from PBMCs cultured with HCoV-OC43 spike peptides, taken before COVID-19 vaccination. Documented subset: HCoV-OC43 spike overlapping peptide pool stimulation. This TCR was sampled from a human donor who received a COVID-19 vaccine. DNA for the CDR3: TGTGCCAGCAGTGATCGCACAGGGGGCGGGGAAAAACTGTTTTTT. It yields the protein CASSDRTGGGEKLFF.